This TCR beta chain was retrieved from a study of T cells in Graves' hyperthyroidism and ophthalmopathy. Study outcomes and limitations: Progression to ophthalmopathy was predicted a median of approximately 6.4 months early. Most thyroid clonotypes that were expanded above 0.001 also turned up in blood.

The CDR3 sequence is 18 residues long. Losses at the gene ends were 2 bases for V and 5 bases for J; bases not matched to a gene: 17. Germline CDR1 is PRHDT and CDR2 is FYEKMQ (reference sequence). From RNA transcripts, TCR beta CDR3 regions were amplified. With the HTBI primer set, the TCR CDR3 went through a first round of RT-PCR. TCRdb itself ran the multiplex PCR reads through MiXCR, one entry per CDR3 protein. The repertoire holds over 300,000 distinct CDR3 sequences, approximately 15% seen once, with more than 9.5% in the top ten. Orbital computed tomography and thyroid ultrasound, together with serum TRAb and thyroxine and clinical symptoms, were used for diagnoses. Out of roughly 9.1 ml of fresh peripheral blood came the PBMCs. This clonotype was recorded at least ten times. Its cognate antigen is unknown.

This clonotype was obtained from a woman aged 60-75 years with Graves' hyperthyroidism. This chain uses TRBV13 with TRBJ1-2; 7 nucleotides match TRBD1. Specimen: blood. CDR3 sequence: CASSLLTGPVTGRYGYTF. The CDR3, as DNA: TGTGCCAGCAGCTTACTCACCGGCCCCGTGACAGGGAGGTATGGCTACACCTTC.